This entry lists 21 T cell receptor beta chains sequenced from one sample in a study of blood T cells in healthy people across ages. Sample-barcoded 5' priming and a J-beta primer mix drove a second PCR of about 6 to 11 cycles. TCRdb re-called the 5' RACE reads with MiXCR, one entry per CDR3 protein. This sample yields over 550,000 distinct CDR3 sequences, of which under 30% are seen a single time; 15% to 18% belongs to the top ten. The sample consisted of blood. Source of these receptors: a woman aged 80 or older in good health.

Concerning this clonotype: This may come from a read error, since a much larger clone is one base off. The chain has TRBV5-6 and TRBJ2-7; D remains ambiguous. The CDR3 totals 14 residues. Deletions cut 6 bases from V and 7 bases from J, with 20 bases between. CDR1 and CDR2 (germline): SGHDT, YYEEEE. CDR3 sequence: CASISPYALDEQYF. The DNA for the CDR3 is TGTGCCAGCATTTCACCCTACGCTCTCGATGAGCAGTACTTC.

In the case of this clonotype: Its ends do not fully match the called genes, so a read error is possible. V is TRBV2 and J is TRBJ2-3; weak D call: TRBD2 (6 bases). Germline V gene sequence: CDR1 SNHLY, CDR2 FYNNEI. The CDR3 runs to 14 residues. The CDR3 nucleotides are TGTGCCAGCAGGGGGGACTTGATTTCAGATGCGCAGTATTTT. Its translation is CASRGDLISDAQYF.

About this clonotype: Germline is not matched at one junction end, which may reflect a read error. The V gene is TRBV28, the J gene TRBJ2-7, with a possible D match to TRBD2 (6 bases). This CDR3 has 14 amino acids. From germline, CDR1 is MDHEN and CDR2 SYDVKM. The CDR3 DNA follows: TGTACCAGCAGTCCCGCGGGCGGGATGTACGAGCAGTACTTC. Translating it yields CTSSPAGGMYEQYF.

This sequence joins TRBV12-3 or TRBV12-4 and TRBJ2-7; possibly TRBD1 for D (6 bases). The V end was cut by 6 bases, the J end by 9 bases, with 15 bases between. The CDR3 spans 12 residues. The CDR3 bases are TGTGCCAGCAGCCCAAACAGGGTTGTGCAGTACTTC. This sequence encodes CASSPNRVVQYF.

The chain has TRBV20-1 and TRBJ2-7; 7 positions agree with TRBD1. CDR1 and CDR2 from the germline V gene are DFQATT and SNEGSKA (reference sequence). V dropped 4 bases and J dropped 5; count of bases not matched to a gene: 17. This CDR3 has 16 residues. The CDR3: CSATAPGGLRANEQYF. The CDR3 DNA reads TGCAGTGCTACCGCGCCAGGGGGTCTGCGTGCCAACGAGCAGTACTTC.

The chain carries TRBV6-1 and TRBJ2-3; no definite D call. Germline CDR1 and CDR2: MNHNS and SASEGT. The V and J ends lost 6 bases and 7 bases respectively, with 17 bases between them. CDR3 length: 14 amino acids. The CDR3 DNA is TGTGCCAGCAGGGCAGTCAATACCGAAAATACGCAGTATTTT. Translating gives CASRAVNTENTQYF.

The chain has TRBV7-3 and TRBJ2-3; tentative D call: TRBD2 (6 bases). Germline assignment: CDR1 SGHTA and CDR2 FQGTGA. Trimming took 5 bases from V and 0 from J, leaving 12 bases between them. This CDR3 comprises 15 residues. CDR3 DNA: TGTGCCAGCAGCCCCACTAGCACTAGCACAGATACGCAGTATTTT. Protein sequence: CASSPTSTSTDTQYF. Combining the CDR3 with reference TRBV7-3 and TRBJ2-3 gives the whole variable domain GAGVSQTPSNKVTEKGKYVELRCDPISGHTALYWYRQSLGQGPEFLIYFQGTGAADDSGLPNDRFFAVRPEGSVSTLKIQRTERGDSAVYLCASSPTSTSTDTQYFGPGTRLTVL.

The rearrangement joins TRBV13 to TRBJ2-7; 10 bases map to TRBD1. V shed 0 bases, J shed 4 bases, and the junction held 6 bases outside the gene matches. The CDR3 totals 16 residues. CDR1 is PRHDT and CDR2 is FYEKMQ in the germline V gene (reference sequence). CDR3 in amino acids: CASSLGRTGGRYEQYF. The CDR3 bases are TGTGCCAGCAGCTTAGGTAGGACAGGGGGTAGATACGAGCAGTACTTC.

The genes are TRBV9 and TRBJ2-3; the D gene is possibly TRBD2 (5 bases). Germline CDR1 and CDR2: SGDLS and YYNGEE. The germline V and J ends were trimmed by 0 bases and 0 bases, with 5 bases remaining between them. The CDR3 consists of 14 residues. CDR3 DNA: TGTGCCAGCAGCGTAGTAGCGAGCACAGATACGCAGTATTTT. Amino acids: CASSVVASTDTQYF.

This clonotype showed up just a few times. A much bigger clone sits one base away, suggesting this may be a read error. The chain uses TRBV20-1 and TRBJ2-5; D not certain. Germline V CDR1 and CDR2: DFQATT, SNEGSKA (reference sequence). This CDR3 region has 10 residues. V lost 3 bases, J lost 5 bases, and 4 bases lay in between. The CDR3 nucleotides read TGCAGTGCTAGTTGCGAGACCCAGTACTTC. Translation gives CSASCETQYF.

Comment on this clonotype: A much larger clone differs by one base, so this may be a read error. This sequence joins TRBV5-4 and TRBJ1-5; the match to TRBD1 covers 8 bases. Per germline, CDR1 SGHNT and CDR2 YYREEE (reference sequence). The CDR3 length is 15 residues. The CDR3 DNA sequence: TGTGCCAGCAGCTTGGGCCAGGGGGCAGATCAGCCCCGGCATTTT. This sequence encodes CASSLGQGADQPRHF. The whole variable domain, remainder taken from reference TRBV5-4 and TRBJ1-5, is ETGVTQSPTHLIKTRGQQVTLRCSSQSGHNTVSWYQQALGQGPQFIFQYYREEENGRGNFPPRFSGLQFPNYSSELNVNALELDDSALYLCASSLGQGADQPRHFGDGTRLSIL.

This clonotype was found many times. The chain couples TRBV7-2 to TRBJ2-5, with 7 bases aligning to TRBD1. Germline CDR1 SGHTA, CDR2 FQGNSA. The CDR3 spans 15 residues. J gave up 2 bases and V 2 bases, and 5 bases lay outside the gene matches. The CDR3 region is CASSLPQGTQETQYF. CDR3 nucleotide sequence: TGTGCCAGCAGCTTACCACAGGGGACACAAGAGACCCAGTACTTC. Full variable domain (outside the CDR3, taken from reference TRBV7-2 and TRBJ2-5): GAGVSQSPSNKVTEKGKDVELRCDPISGHTALYWYRQSLGQGLEFLIYFQGNSAPDKSGLPSDRFSAERTGGSVSTLTIQRTQQEDSAVYLCASSLPQGTQETQYFGPGTRLLVL.

This clonotype was detected ten times or more. This sequence joins TRBV2 and TRBJ2-1, with D maybe TRBD2 (6 bases). This CDR3 spans 14 amino acids. The V gene lost 0 bases and the J gene lost 14 bases, with 17 bases spanning the gap. The germline V gene has CDR1 SNHLY and CDR2 FYNNEI. CDR3 sequence (DNA): TGTGCCAGCAGTGAAGCGGGCGGGACCGCAGTTGAGTTCTTC. Encoded protein: CASSEAGGTAVEFF. Full variable domain (remainder filled in from reference TRBV2 and TRBJ2-1): EPEVTQTPSHQVTQMGQEVILRCVPISNHLYFYWYRQILGQKVEFLVSFYNNEISEKSEIFDDQFSVERPDGSNFTLKIRSTKLEDSAMYFCASSEAGGTAVEFFGPGTRLTVL.

This clonotype was recorded at least ten times. It may be a read error: a sequence one base away is much more abundant. The genes are TRBV12-3 or TRBV12-4 and TRBJ2-5; TRBD2 matches 13 bases. This CDR3 has 14 residues. V shed 7 bases and J 11 bases; nucleotides not matched to a gene: 10. This CDR3 is CASTRLAGGGEQYF. DNA of the CDR3: TGTGCCAGCACGAGACTAGCGGGGGGCGGTGAGCAGTACTTC.

The chain combines TRBV2 with TRBJ1-2, with 8 bases matching TRBD1. The trim removed 10 bases at V and 4 bases at J, leaving 8 bases unmatched. The CDR3 length is 13 residues. Looked up from germline, CDR1 is SNHLY and CDR2 is FYNNEI. DNA for the CDR3: TGTGCCACCGCCGCCGACAGGGGCTATGGCTACACCTTC. This sequence encodes CATAADRGYGYTF.

The chain has TRBV2 and TRBJ2-2, with D perhaps matching TRBD1 (6 bases). Germline V CDR1 and CDR2: SNHLY, FYNNEI. Between the trimmed V and J ends, which lost 1 base and 0 bases, there was a span of 18 bases. The CDR3 is 19 amino acids. The CDR3 sequence: CASSEGGGHRTTNTGELFF. The CDR3 nucleotides read TGTGCCAGCAGTGAAGGAGGGGGACACCGGACCACGAACACCGGGGAGCTGTTTTTT.

The rearrangement joins TRBV7-2 to TRBJ2-5; 9 bases align to TRBD2. After removal of 5 bases from V and 6 bases from J, the junction contained 22 bases not matched to a gene. This CDR3 comprises 19 residues. CDR1 is SGHTA and CDR2 is FQGNSA in the germline V gene. CDR3 sequence reads: CASSPQGGGGGALGKTQYF. CDR3 nucleotide sequence: TGTGCCAGCAGCCCCCAGGGAGGAGGCGGGGGGGCCCTGGGAAAGACCCAGTACTTC. Complete variable domain (other parts from reference TRBV7-2 and TRBJ2-5): GAGVSQSPSNKVTEKGKDVELRCDPISGHTALYWYRQSLGQGLEFLIYFQGNSAPDKSGLPSDRFSAERTGGSVSTLTIQRTQQEDSAVYLCASSPQGGGGGALGKTQYFGPGTRLLVL.

This clonotype was picked up many times. The V and J genes are TRBV28 and TRBJ2-5, with D possibly TRBD2 on 5 matching bases. V was pared by 6 bases and J by 5 bases, with 16 bases between. The CDR3 contains 14 residues. Germline CDR1 is MDHEN and CDR2 is SYDVKM. CDR3 sequence: CASSRTRRGETQYF. Written as DNA, the CDR3 is TGTGCCAGCAGCAGGACTCGGCGTGGGGAGACCCAGTACTTC. Full variable domain (rest looked up from reference TRBV28 and TRBJ2-5): DVKVTQSSRYLVKRTGEKVFLECVQDMDHENMFWYRQDPGLGLRLIYFSYDVKMKEKGDIPEGYSVSREKKERFSLILESASTNQTSMYLCASSRTRRGETQYFGPGTRLLVL.

This clonotype was detected a few times. The chain recombines TRBV28 with TRBJ1-2; unclear D gene. The CDR3 covers 14 residues. The germline V gene has CDR1 MDHEN and CDR2 SYDVKM. The V end lost 2 bases, the J end lost 0 bases, and 7 bases lay between the germline ends. CDR3 DNA: TGTGCCAGCAGTTTACCAGCTGCTAACTATGGCTACACCTTC. This encodes CASSLPAANYGYTF.

This chain links TRBV4-2 with TRBJ2-1; D might be TRBD2 (6 bases). The CDR3 runs to 15 residues. Germline-derived CDR1 and CDR2 are LGHNA and YNFKEQ. V shed 1 base and J shed 4 bases, with 11 bases lying between them. CDR3 protein: CASSQARGMYNEQFF. Written as DNA, the CDR3 is TGTGCCAGCAGCCAAGCCCGGGGGATGTACAATGAGCAGTTCTTC.

This clonotype was recorded many times. V is TRBV4-2 and J is TRBJ2-3, with a possible D match to TRBD1 (6 bases). Germline V gene data show CDR1 as LGHNA and CDR2 as YNFKEQ. V lost 0 bases and J 3 bases, leaving 10 bases between the germline ends. The CDR3 loop spans 15 amino acids. For the CDR3, the DNA is TGTGCCAGCAGCCAAGATCCAGGGGTGACAGATACGCAGTATTTT. This gives the protein CASSQDPGVTDTQYF.